The TCR beta chain described here comes from a study of tumor and adjacent non-tumor tissue in lung cancer. Study findings and constraints: Tumor repertoires had a smaller top 100 clone share than normal lung.

RNA was extracted from bulk tissue without any cell sorting. Only a few counts were recorded for this clonotype. Antigen: not known. The missing conserved phenylalanine or tryptophan at the end of this CDR3 makes a read error likely. The germline gives CDR1 MNHEY, CDR2 SVGAGI. Trimming took 7 bases from V and 2 from J, leaving 14 bases between them. The CDR3 is 14 amino acids. The library came from three nested PCR rounds adapted from ARM-PCR protocols. From the multiplex PCR reads, TCRdb called clonotypes with MiXCR, one entry per CDR3 protein. The repertoire consists of 70,000 to 90,000 distinct CDR3 sequences, with roughly 73% occurring once and the leading ten covering less than 15%.

The origin of this receptor is a woman aged 45-59 years with non-small cell lung cancer. This chain joins TRBV6-5 and TRBJ2-5; TRBD1 is a possible D gene (6 bases). The sequencing input was lung tumor tissue. For the CDR3, the DNA is TGTGCCAGCAACCCTACAGGGTTTCAAGAGACCCAGTACCTC. This gives the protein CASNPTGFQETQYL.